This T cell receptor beta chain comes out of a study of T cell responses to AZD1222 COVID-19 vaccine. For the study at large: Second-dose intervals near 4 or 12 weeks were combined. Points from the study as a whole: Only a handful of people who got AZD1222 tested seropositive at baseline. There were mostly white British donors and more females than males, and clonal diversity was possibly underestimated. Every sample of the repertoires postdated the peak T cell response.

Per germline, CDR1 MRHNA and CDR2 SNTAGT. The CDR3 is 14 residues long. The ends lost 2 bases at V and 6 bases at J; junction bases unmatched: 0. About this clone: Its specificity is unknown.

Using immunoSEQ multiplex PCR, the repertoire was profiled, and TCRdb retains in-frame clones only, with some absent. The data show 100,000 to 150,000 clones, about 90% seen once. The sample was peripheral blood, taken on day 0 of AZD1222 vaccination. The sequence came from an adult in good health. The V and J genes are TRBV6-4 and TRBJ2-1; the match to TRBD2 covers 11 bases. Written as DNA, the CDR3 is TGTGCCAGCAGTGACGGGACTAGCGGCAATGAGCAGTTCTTC. Translated: CASSDGTSGNEQFF.